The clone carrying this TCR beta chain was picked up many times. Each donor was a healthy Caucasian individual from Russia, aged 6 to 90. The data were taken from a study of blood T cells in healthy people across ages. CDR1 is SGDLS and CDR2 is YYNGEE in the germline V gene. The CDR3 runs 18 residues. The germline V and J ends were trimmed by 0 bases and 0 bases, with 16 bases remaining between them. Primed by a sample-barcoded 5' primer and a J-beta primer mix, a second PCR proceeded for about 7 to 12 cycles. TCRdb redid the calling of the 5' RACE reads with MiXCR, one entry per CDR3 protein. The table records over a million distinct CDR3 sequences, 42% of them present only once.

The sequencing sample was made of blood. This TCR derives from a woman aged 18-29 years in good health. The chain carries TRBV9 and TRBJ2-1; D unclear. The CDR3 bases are TGTGCCAGCAGCGTAGCCACTCAGCTGAGAAGCTCCTACAATGAGCAGTTCTTC. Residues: CASSVATQLRSSYNEQFF. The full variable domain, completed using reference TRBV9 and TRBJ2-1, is DSGVTQTPKHLITATGQRVTLRCSPRSGDLSVYWYQQSLDQGLQFLIQYYNGEERAKGNILERFSAQQFPDLHSELNLSSLELGDSALYFCASSVATQLRSSYNEQFFGPGTRLTVL.